Following are 32 T cell receptor beta chains from one sample sequenced in a study of CXCR4 blockade with PD-1 therapy in pancreatic cancer. Only in-frame clones appear in the TCRdb table, and some are missing; sequencing was by immunoSEQ multiplex PCR. The sample lists approximately 2,600 clones, under 50% occurring once. Input material: tumor tissue. Every receptor here comes from a human donor with pancreatic ductal adenocarcinoma.

This clone turned up a few times. The rearrangement uses TRBV11-3 and TRBJ1-3; tentative D call: TRBD1 (5 bases). Germline CDR1 reads SGHNT; CDR2 reads YENEEA. Trimming took off 6 bases at V and 0 bases at J, with 12 bases between the two ends. CDR3 length: 15 amino acids. The CDR3 DNA reads TGTGCCAGCAGTCCAACGGGGACCTCTGGAAACACCATATATTTT. Translated: CASSPTGTSGNTIYF.

J is TRBJ1-1 and V is TRBV30; TRBD1 aligns across 9 bases. The CDR3 sequence is 13 residues long. Germline assignment: CDR1 GTSNPN and CDR2 SVGIG (reference sequence). V gave up 5 bases and J gave up 5 bases; unmatched junction bases: 6. DNA for the CDR3: TGTGCCTGGGACAGGGGGATGCGGACTGAAGCTTTCTTT. It is translated as CAWDRGMRTEAFF.

The chain recombines TRBV29-1 with TRBJ1-3, with D uncertain. V was trimmed by 3 bases and J by 2 bases, leaving 8 bases between them. The CDR3 extends over 13 amino acids. Per germline, CDR1 SQVTM and CDR2 ANQGSEA. Here the CDR3 reads CSVEAAAGNTIYF. CDR3 nucleotide sequence: TGCAGCGTTGAGGCGGCAGCTGGAAACACCATATATTTT.

This clone appeared a few times. The rearrangement joins TRBV9 to TRBJ1-1; D remains unclear. CDR3 length: 14 residues. Per the germline V gene, CDR1 is SGDLS and CDR2 is YYNGEE. The ends were cut back, 5 bases at V and 1 base at J, with 12 bases in the middle. The CDR3 is CASSEPGTNTEAFF. CDR3 nucleotides: TGTGCCAGCAGTGAACCGGGCACGAACACTGAAGCTTTCTTT.

This chain uses TRBV19 with TRBJ2-5; TRBD2 is a possible D gene (6 bases). The CDR3 sequence is 15 residues long. CDR1 and CDR2 (germline): LNHDA, SQIVND (reference sequence). The V and J ends lost 2 bases and 5 bases respectively, with 15 bases between them. The CDR3 DNA follows: TGTGCCAGTAGTATACGGGCCGGGGGAAGGGAGACCCAGTACTTC. Residues: CASSIRAGGRETQYF.

J is TRBJ2-5 and V is TRBV29-1; 10 nucleotides align to TRBD1. The CDR3 totals 14 residues. Germline-derived CDR1 and CDR2 are SQVTM and ANQGSEA. J was trimmed by 0 bases and V by 4 bases; bases with no gene match: 2. CDR3 in DNA: TGCAGCGTTGGGACAGGGGGGTACCAAGAGACCCAGTACTTC. Translated, it gives CSVGTGGYQETQYF. Full variable domain (outside the CDR3, taken from reference TRBV29-1 and TRBJ2-5): SAVISQKPSRDICQRGTSLTIQCQVDSQVTMMFWYRQQPGQSLTLIATANQGSEATYESGFVIDKFPISRPNLTFSTLTVSNMSPEDSSIYLCSVGTGGYQETQYFGPGTRLLVL.

This clone was counted a few times. This chain links TRBV11-3 with TRBJ1-1; no reliable D call. Germline V gene lookup returns CDR1 SGHNT and CDR2 YENEEA. Trimming took 6 bases from V and 1 from J, leaving 12 bases between them. CDR3 size: 14 residues. The CDR3 reads CASSLDGKNTEAFF. The CDR3 region has the DNA TGTGCCAGCAGTCTCGACGGGAAGAACACTGAAGCTTTCTTT. Using reference TRBV11-3 and TRBJ1-1 for the parts outside the CDR3, the full variable domain is EAGVVQSPRYKIIEKKQPVAFWCNPISGHNTLYWYLQNLGQGPELLIRYENEEAVDDSQLPKDRFSAERLKGVDSTLKIQPAELGDSAVYLCASSLDGKNTEAFFGQGTRLTVV.

This clone appeared a few times. The chain has TRBV6-8 and TRBJ2-2; the match to TRBD1 covers 9 bases. CDR3 size: 15 residues. J gave up 7 bases and V 6 bases, and 9 bases lay outside the gene matches. Germline V lookup: CDR1 MNHGY, CDR2 SAAAGT. The CDR3, as DNA: TGTGCCAGCAGACCGAGACAGGGGGGAATCGGGGAGCTGTTTTTT. Translating it yields CASRPRQGGIGELFF.

Only a few counts were recorded for this clone. The chain employs TRBV6-8 and TRBJ1-2, with 8 bases matching TRBD1. There are 13 residues in the CDR3. Germline V gene data show CDR1 as MNHGY and CDR2 as SAAAGT. V shed 10 bases, J shed 6 bases, and the junction held 10 bases outside the gene matches. CDR3 sequence (DNA): TGTGCCATCAGAGCAGGGGGCCTTGATGGCTACACCTTC. This gives the protein CAIRAGGLDGYTF.

The chain recombines TRBV19 with TRBJ2-7, with D possibly TRBD1 on 6 matching bases. The V end was cut by 3 bases, the J end by 1 base, with 19 bases between. This CDR3 is 17 amino acids long. The germline V gene has CDR1 LNHDA and CDR2 SQIVND (reference sequence). Written as DNA, the CDR3 is TGTGCCAGTAGTATTAGAGGGCCCCGAGGGGGATCCTACGAGCAGTACTTC. Translated, it gives CASSIRGPRGGSYEQYF.

Here the CDR3 DNA reads TGTGCCAGCTCTCCCGACAGGGGTAATTCACCCCTCCACTTT. Protein: CASSPDRGNSPLHF. V gene TRBV18 combines with J gene TRBJ1-6, with 8 bases that match TRBD1. Germline V gives CDR1 KGHSH, CDR2 LQKENI. This CDR3 spans 14 amino acids. The junction had 4 bases not matched to a gene; V was cut back by 6 bases and J by 6 bases.

This chain joins TRBV19 and TRBJ2-7, with unresolved D. The CDR3 is 14 residues long. Germline CDR1 LNHDA, CDR2 SQIVND (reference sequence). The V gene lost 3 bases and the J gene lost 0 bases, with 9 bases spanning the gap. The CDR3 sequence is CASSISTFSYEQYF. The CDR3 bases are TGTGCCAGTAGTATTTCCACCTTCTCCTACGAGCAGTACTTC.

This clone was seen more than once but under ten times. The chain recombines TRBV9 with TRBJ2-7; 7 nucleotides align to TRBD1. J gave up 2 bases and V 5 bases, and 10 bases lay outside the gene matches. Per germline, CDR1 SGDLS and CDR2 YYNGEE. The CDR3 sequence is 15 residues long. The CDR3 reads CASSVPQGVTYEQYF. The CDR3 bases are TGTGCCAGCAGTGTCCCCCAGGGGGTCACCTACGAGCAGTACTTC. Complete variable domain (other parts from reference TRBV9 and TRBJ2-7): DSGVTQTPKHLITATGQRVTLRCSPRSGDLSVYWYQQSLDQGLQFLIQYYNGEERAKGNILERFSAQQFPDLHSELNLSSLELGDSALYFCASSVPQGVTYEQYFGPGTRLTVT.

This rearrangement joins TRBV19 to TRBJ1-2; D remains ambiguous. The V gene's germline CDR1 is LNHDA and CDR2 SQIVND (reference sequence). The length of the CDR3 is 13 residues. Trimming cost V 1 base and J 4 bases, with 7 bases left between them. The CDR3: CASSIGVRYGYTF. The CDR3 bases are TGTGCCAGTAGTATAGGCGTACGCTATGGCTACACCTTC. Variable domain in full (rest from reference TRBV19 and TRBJ1-2): DGGITQSPKYLFRKEGQNVTLSCEQNLNHDAMYWYRQDPGQGLRLIYYSQIVNDFQKGDIAEGYSVSREKKESFPLTVTSAQKNPTAFYLCASSIGVRYGYTFGSGTRLTVV.

The chain carries TRBV12-5 and TRBJ2-2, with 7 bases aligning to TRBD2. Trimming took 0 bases from V and 1 from J; bases not matched to a gene: 2. From germline, CDR1 is LGHNT and CDR2 FRNRAP. This CDR3 contains 16 residues. CDR3 in DNA: TGTGCTAGTGGTTTGGTCACTAGCGTGAACACCGGGGAGCTGTTTTTT. Residues: CASGLVTSVNTGELFF.

This clone is judged medium-sized. The CDR3 nucleotides are TGTGCCAGCAGCTCAACAACAGACAGGGCAGATGGCTACACCTTC. It codes for CASSSTTDRADGYTF. The chain joins TRBV11-3 to TRBJ1-2; 7 positions match TRBD1. The CDR3 totals 15 residues. Looked up from germline, CDR1 is SGHNT and CDR2 is YENEEA. After removal of 4 bases from V and 6 bases from J, the junction contained 11 bases not matched to a gene.

The chain recombines TRBV10-1 with TRBJ2-3, with a tentative D call TRBD1 (6 bases). Trimming shortened V by 3 bases and J by 2 bases, and 27 bases separated the two germline ends. Germline values: CDR1 WNHNN, CDR2 SYGVQD (reference sequence). This CDR3 comprises 20 residues. The CDR3 DNA sequence: TGCGCCAGCAGTGATAGTAGGGGGTCCGGGCGGTATGTTGACACAGATACGCAGTATTTT. It encodes CASSDSRGSGRYVDTDTQYF.

The rearrangement links TRBV6-8 to TRBJ1-5, with TRBD1 as a possible D gene (6 bases). CDR3 size: 15 residues. V was pared by 3 bases and J by 3 bases, with 12 bases between. Germline CDR1 and CDR2: MNHGY and SAAAGT. Here the CDR3 reads CASSYEGGLNQPQHF. The CDR3 coding sequence is TGTGCCAGCAGTTATGAAGGGGGGCTCAATCAGCCCCAGCATTTT.

This clone was seen more than once but under ten times. The gene calls are TRBV6-8 and TRBJ1-2, with 8 bases identical to TRBD1. Germline V gene lookup returns CDR1 MNHGY and CDR2 SAAAGT. This CDR3 is 14 amino acids long. CDR3: CGGTGRPSRRGYTF. CDR3 bases: TGTGGGGGGACAGGTCGCCCCAGTCGGAGGGGCTACACCTTC.

The chain links TRBV25-1 to TRBJ1-1; 10 positions match TRBD1. V trimming: 4 bases; J trimming: 13 bases; junction bases outside the gene matches: 9. The length of the CDR3 is 13 residues. Germline CDR1 MGHDK, CDR2 SYGVNS. The CDR3 DNA is TGTGCCAGCAGTGTGACAGGGGGCCTTGTCGTTTTCTTT. This gives the protein CASSVTGGLVVFF. Supplemented by reference TRBV25-1 and TRBJ1-1, the full variable domain reads EADIYQTPRYLVIGTGKKITLECSQTMGHDKMYWYQQDPGMELHLIHYSYGVNSTEKGDLSSESTVSRIRTEHFPLTLESARPSHTSQYLCASSVTGGLVVFFGQGTRLTVV.

This clone was seen a few times. The chain recombines TRBV6-8 with TRBJ2-6; 12 bases are a match to TRBD2. Germline V CDR1 and CDR2: MNHGY, SAAAGT. The ends lost 6 bases at V and 4 bases at J; junction bases unmatched: 7. There are 17 residues in the CDR3. CDR3 in DNA: TGTGCCAGCAGCCGGACTAGCGGGGAACCGGGGGCCAACGTCCTGACTTTC. Translated: CASSRTSGEPGANVLTF.

This clone was seen more than once but under ten times. The chain carries TRBV9 and TRBJ1-3; 9 nucleotides match TRBD1. Germline lookup yields CDR1 SGDLS and CDR2 YYNGEE. The CDR3 runs 15 residues. J was trimmed by 3 bases and V by 1 base; bases with no gene match: 2. The CDR3 bases are TGTGCCAGCAGCGTAACAGGGGGCTTTGGAAACACCATATATTTT. Translated, it gives CASSVTGGFGNTIYF.

The rearrangement joins TRBV15 to TRBJ2-3; D is unclear. CDR1 is LNHNV and CDR2 is YYDKDF in the germline V gene (reference sequence). Trimming took 3 bases from V and 6 from J, leaving 13 bases between them. The CDR3 has 14 amino acids. This CDR3 reads CATSRVLTTDTQYF. The CDR3, as DNA: TGTGCCACCAGCAGGGTACTAACGACTGATACGCAGTATTTT.

A single count supports this clone. The rearrangement joins TRBV19 to TRBJ1-2, with 7 bases that match TRBD1. Per germline, CDR1 LNHDA and CDR2 SQIVND (reference sequence). The ends lost 2 bases at V and 6 bases at J; junction bases unmatched: 3. This CDR3 contains 13 residues. The CDR3 bases are TGTGCCAGTAGTATACGCCAGGGGGATGGCTACACCTTC. It is translated as CASSIRQGDGYTF. The entire variable domain, with the rest obtained from reference TRBV19 and TRBJ1-2, is as follows: DGGITQSPKYLFRKEGQNVTLSCEQNLNHDAMYWYRQDPGQGLRLIYYSQIVNDFQKGDIAEGYSVSREKKESFPLTVTSAQKNPTAFYLCASSIRQGDGYTFGSGTRLTVV.

This clone has just a few counts. The chain couples TRBV6-8 to TRBJ1-4; 7 bases map to TRBD1. J was trimmed by 6 bases and V by 6 bases; bases with no gene match: 7. CDR3 length: 14 residues. Germline CDR1 MNHGY, CDR2 SAAAGT. The chain's CDR3 is CASRQTGRDEKLFF. In DNA, the CDR3 is TGTGCCAGCAGACAGACAGGGAGAGATGAAAAACTGTTTTTT.

The V and J genes are TRBV19 and TRBJ1-2; TRBD1 aligns across 7 bases. Germline V lookup: CDR1 LNHDA, CDR2 SQIVND (reference sequence). There are 13 residues in the CDR3. Germline trimming cut 6 bases from V and 6 bases from J; bases unmatched to any gene: 7. DNA for the CDR3: TGTGCCAGTAGATCCGACAGGGCGAATGGCTACACCTTC. Translated: CASRSDRANGYTF.

This clone was detected only a few times. V gene TRBV29-1 combines with J gene TRBJ1-1; unclear D gene. The CDR3 sequence is 12 residues long. Trimming took off 6 bases at V and 4 bases at J, with 12 bases between the two ends. Germline assignment: CDR1 SQVTM and CDR2 ANQGSEA. Written as DNA, the CDR3 is TGCAGCGTCCGGTGGGCGGGCACTGAAGCTTTCTTT. Translated, it gives CSVRWAGTEAFF.

As to this clone: The identical CDR3 is also encoded by other nucleotide sequences in the sample. This chain connects TRBV19 to TRBJ1-1; TRBD1 aligns across 11 bases. CDR1 LNHDA and CDR2 SQIVND come from the germline V gene (reference sequence). This CDR3 comprises 15 residues. The trim removed 6 bases at V and 0 bases at J, leaving 3 bases unmatched. The CDR3 DNA follows: TGTGCCAGTAGGGGACAGGGGGGAATGAACACTGAAGCTTTCTTT. Its translation: CASRGQGGMNTEAFF.

This clone was found once. This sequence joins TRBV19 and TRBJ2-1, with 9 bases that match TRBD1. V lost 4 bases, J lost 5 bases, and 12 bases stayed unmatched. The CDR3 consists of 17 residues. From germline, CDR1 is LNHDA and CDR2 SQIVND (reference sequence). The chain's CDR3 is CASSNTGTGRLDNEQFF. CDR3 DNA: TGTGCCAGTAGTAATACGGGGACAGGGCGTCTCGACAATGAGCAGTTCTTC. The full variable domain, in which reference TRBV19 and TRBJ2-1 provide the parts outside the CDR3, is DGGITQSPKYLFRKEGQNVTLSCEQNLNHDAMYWYRQDPGQGLRLIYYSQIVNDFQKGDIAEGYSVSREKKESFPLTVTSAQKNPTAFYLCASSNTGTGRLDNEQFFGPGTRLTVL.

Only a few counts were recorded for this clone. The CDR3 nucleotides read TGTGCCAGCAGCTCCCACCCTAGCGGGACTAGCACAGATACGCAGTATTTT. Protein sequence: CASSSHPSGTSTDTQYF. J is TRBJ2-3 and V is TRBV11-3, with 9 bases fitting TRBD2. The germline V gene encodes CDR1 SGHNT and CDR2 YENEEA. V trimming: 4 bases; J trimming: 0 bases; junction bases outside the gene matches: 8. The CDR3 has 17 residues.

The chain employs TRBV6-8 and TRBJ2-2; TRBD2 aligns across 8 bases. CDR1 MNHGY and CDR2 SAAAGT come from the germline V gene. V shed 6 bases and J 7 bases; nucleotides not matched to a gene: 10. The CDR3 is 15 residues long. Here the CDR3 DNA reads TGTGCCAGCAGACTCCTTGGACTAGCAGACGGGGAGCTGTTTTTT. It translates to CASRLLGLADGELFF.

Sample share makes this clone medium-sized. The genes are TRBV11-3 and TRBJ1-1, with TRBD1 identical over 10 bases. The V gene's germline CDR1 is SGHNT and CDR2 YENEEA. The V and J ends lost 3 bases and 2 bases, in that order; junction bases with no gene match: 9. CDR3 length: 17 amino acids. This CDR3 is CASSLKGTGALNTEAFF. The CDR3, as DNA: TGTGCCAGCAGCTTGAAGGGGACAGGGGCCCTTAACACTGAAGCTTTCTTT.